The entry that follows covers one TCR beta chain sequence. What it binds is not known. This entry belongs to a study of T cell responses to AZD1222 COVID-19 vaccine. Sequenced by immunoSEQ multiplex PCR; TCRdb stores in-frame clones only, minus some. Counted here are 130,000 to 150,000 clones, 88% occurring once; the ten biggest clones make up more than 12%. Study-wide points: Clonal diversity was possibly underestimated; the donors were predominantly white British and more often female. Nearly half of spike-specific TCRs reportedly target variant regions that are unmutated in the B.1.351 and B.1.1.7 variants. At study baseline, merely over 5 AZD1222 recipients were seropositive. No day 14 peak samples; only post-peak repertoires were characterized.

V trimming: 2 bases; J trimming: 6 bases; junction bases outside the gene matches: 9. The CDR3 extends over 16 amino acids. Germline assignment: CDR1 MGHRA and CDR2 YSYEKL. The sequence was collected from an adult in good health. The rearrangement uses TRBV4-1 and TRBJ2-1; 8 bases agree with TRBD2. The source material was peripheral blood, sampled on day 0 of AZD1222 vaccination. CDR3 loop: CASSQSHGGGPNEQFF. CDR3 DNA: TGCGCCAGCAGCCAATCCCACGGGGGGGGACCCAATGAGCAGTTCTTC.